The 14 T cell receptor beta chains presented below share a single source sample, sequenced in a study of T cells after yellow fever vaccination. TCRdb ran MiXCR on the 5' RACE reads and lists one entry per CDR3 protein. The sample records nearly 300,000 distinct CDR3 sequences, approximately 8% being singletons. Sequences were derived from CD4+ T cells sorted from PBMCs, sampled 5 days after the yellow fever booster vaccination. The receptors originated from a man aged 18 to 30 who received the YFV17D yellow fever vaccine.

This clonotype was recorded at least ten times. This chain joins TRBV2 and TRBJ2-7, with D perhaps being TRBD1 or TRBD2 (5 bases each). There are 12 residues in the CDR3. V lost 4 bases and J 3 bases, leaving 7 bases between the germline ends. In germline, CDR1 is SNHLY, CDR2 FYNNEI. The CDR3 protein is CASSGDGYEQYV. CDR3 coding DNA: TGTGCCAGCAGTGGGGACGGCTACGAGCAGTACGTC.

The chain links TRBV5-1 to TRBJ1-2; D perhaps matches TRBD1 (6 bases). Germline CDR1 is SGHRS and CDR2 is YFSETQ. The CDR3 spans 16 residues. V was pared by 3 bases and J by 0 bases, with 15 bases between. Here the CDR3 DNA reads TGCGCCAGCAGCTACAACCGGGACACTTCTAACTATGGCTACACCTTC. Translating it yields CASSYNRDTSNYGYTF.

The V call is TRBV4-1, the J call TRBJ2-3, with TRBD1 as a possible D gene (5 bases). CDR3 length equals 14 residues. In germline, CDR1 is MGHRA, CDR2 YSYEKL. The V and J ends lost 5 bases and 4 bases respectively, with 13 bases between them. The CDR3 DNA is TGCGCCAGCAGCGCCAGGGCCGTAGCAGATACGCAGTATTTT. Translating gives CASSARAVADTQYF.

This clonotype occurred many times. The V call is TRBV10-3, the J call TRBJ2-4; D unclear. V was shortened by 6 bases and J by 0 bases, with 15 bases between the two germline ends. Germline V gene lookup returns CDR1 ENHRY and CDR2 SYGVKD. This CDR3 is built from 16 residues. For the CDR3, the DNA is TGTGCCATCAGCGAAGGGCCCTCCCTAGCCAAAAACATTCAGTACTTC. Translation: CAISEGPSLAKNIQYF.

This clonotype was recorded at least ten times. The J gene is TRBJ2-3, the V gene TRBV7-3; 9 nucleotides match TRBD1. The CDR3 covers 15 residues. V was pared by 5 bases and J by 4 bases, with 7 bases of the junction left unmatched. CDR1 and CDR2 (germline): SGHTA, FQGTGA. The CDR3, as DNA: TGTGCCAGCAGCGAACAGGGGGCGATCCCAGATACGCAGTATTTT. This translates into CASSEQGAIPDTQYF.

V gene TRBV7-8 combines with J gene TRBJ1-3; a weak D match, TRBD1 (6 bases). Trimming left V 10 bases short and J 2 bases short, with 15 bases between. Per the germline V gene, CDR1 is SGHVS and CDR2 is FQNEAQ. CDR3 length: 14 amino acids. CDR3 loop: CATRLTGTGNTIYF. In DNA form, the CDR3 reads TGTGCCACACGGCTCACAGGGACTGGAAACACCATATATTTT.

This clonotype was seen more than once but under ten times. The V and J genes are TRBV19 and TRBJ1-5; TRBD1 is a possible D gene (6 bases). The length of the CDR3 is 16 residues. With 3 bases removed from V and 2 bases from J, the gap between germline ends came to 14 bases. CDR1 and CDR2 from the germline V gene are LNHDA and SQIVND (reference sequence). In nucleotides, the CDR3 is TGTGCCAGTAGTATTCCTGGCAGGGGCCGCAATCAGCCCCAGCATTTT. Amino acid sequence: CASSIPGRGRNQPQHF.

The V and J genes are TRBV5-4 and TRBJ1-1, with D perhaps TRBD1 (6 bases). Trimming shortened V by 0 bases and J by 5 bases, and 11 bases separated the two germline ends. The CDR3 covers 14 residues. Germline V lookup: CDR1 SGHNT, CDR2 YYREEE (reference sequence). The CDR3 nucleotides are TGTGCCAGCAGCTTGGCCCGGGGGCGGACTGAAGCTTTCTTT. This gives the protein CASSLARGRTEAFF.

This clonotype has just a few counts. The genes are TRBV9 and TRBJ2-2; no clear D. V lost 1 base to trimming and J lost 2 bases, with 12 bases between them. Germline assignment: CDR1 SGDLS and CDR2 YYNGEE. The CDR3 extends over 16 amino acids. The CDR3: CASSVQSPRNTGELFF. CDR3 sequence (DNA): TGTGCCAGCAGCGTACAATCGCCGAGAAACACCGGGGAGCTGTTTTTT.

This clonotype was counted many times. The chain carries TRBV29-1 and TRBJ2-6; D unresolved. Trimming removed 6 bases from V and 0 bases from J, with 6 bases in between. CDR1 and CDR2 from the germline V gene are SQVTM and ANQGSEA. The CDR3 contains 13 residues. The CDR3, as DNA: TGCAGCGTCCGAGACTCTGGGGCCAACGTCCTGACTTTC. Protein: CSVRDSGANVLTF. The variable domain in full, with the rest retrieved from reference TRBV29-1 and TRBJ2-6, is SAVISQKPSRDICQRGTSLTIQCQVDSQVTMMFWYRQQPGQSLTLIATANQGSEATYESGFVIDKFPISRPNLTFSTLTVSNMSPEDSSIYLCSVRDSGANVLTFGAGSRLTVL.

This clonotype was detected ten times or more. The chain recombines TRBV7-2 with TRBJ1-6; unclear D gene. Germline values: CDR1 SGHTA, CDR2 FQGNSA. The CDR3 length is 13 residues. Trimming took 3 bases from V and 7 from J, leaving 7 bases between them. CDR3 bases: TGTGCCAGCAGCTTCGGACCAAATTCACCCCTCCACTTT. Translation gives CASSFGPNSPLHF.

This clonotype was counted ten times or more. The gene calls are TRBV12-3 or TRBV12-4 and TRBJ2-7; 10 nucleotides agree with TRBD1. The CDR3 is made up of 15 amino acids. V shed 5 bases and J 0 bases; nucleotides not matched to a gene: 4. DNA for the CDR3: TGTGCCAGCAGTCCAGGACAGGGGGGCTCCTACGAGCAGTACGTC. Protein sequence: CASSPGQGGSYEQYV.

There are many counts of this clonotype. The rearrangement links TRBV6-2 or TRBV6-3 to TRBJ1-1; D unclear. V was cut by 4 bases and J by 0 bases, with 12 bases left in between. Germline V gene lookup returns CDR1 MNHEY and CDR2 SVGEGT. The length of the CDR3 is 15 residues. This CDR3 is CASSSPAIMNTEAFF. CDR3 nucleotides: TGTGCCAGCAGTTCCCCAGCTATAATGAACACTGAAGCTTTCTTT.

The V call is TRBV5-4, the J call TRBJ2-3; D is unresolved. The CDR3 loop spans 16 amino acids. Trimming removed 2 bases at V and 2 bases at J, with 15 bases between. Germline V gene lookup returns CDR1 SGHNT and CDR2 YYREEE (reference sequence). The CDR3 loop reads CASSFKLGGITDTQYF. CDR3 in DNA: TGTGCCAGCAGCTTCAAACTGGGTGGGATCACAGATACGCAGTATTTT.